This TCR beta chain appears in the sequencing data of a study of PD-L1 blockade in urothelial cancer. This clone was recorded only once. Sample time point: pretreatment peripheral blood. V was cut by 4 bases and J by 5 bases, with 18 bases left in between. CDR3 size: 16 residues. The germline gives CDR1 SGHDN, CDR2 FVKESK. Clones were read by immunoSEQ multiplex PCR, and TCRdb kept only the in-frame ones, dropping some. The repertoire holds under 95,000 clones, with roughly 84% as singletons. The rearrangement uses TRBV14 and TRBJ2-1, with D possibly matching TRBD2 (6 bases). The sequencing here drew on PBMCs, taken around atezolizumab (anti-PD-L1) treatment. The sequence came from a woman in her 70s with urothelial cancer. CDR3: CASSLFGRAGNNEQFF. In DNA, the CDR3 is TGTGCCAGCAGCCTATTCGGGCGAGCGGGTAACAATGAGCAGTTCTTC.